Below, 25 T cell receptor beta chains from the same sample are listed, as sequenced in a study of graft-versus-host responses after intestinal transplantation. Produced via immunoSEQ multiplex PCR; TCRdb's table is partial and in-frame only. The table has almost 85,000 clones, roughly 89% seen once. The antigens for these receptors are not known. This material consisted of unstimulated CD4+ T cells sorted from spleen or lymph node cells, taken before intestinal transplant. These receptors came from a human donor who received an intestinal transplant.

CDR3 in DNA: TGTGCCAGCAGCTGGCAACTAGCGGGGGGGGACAATGAGCAGTTCTTC. It encodes CASSWQLAGGDNEQFF. The genes are TRBV7-2 and TRBJ2-1, with 13 bases lining up with TRBD2. Germline CDR1 SGHTA, CDR2 FQGNSA. V was clipped by 4 bases and J by 5 bases; unmatched bases: 5. The CDR3 consists of 16 residues.

The genes are TRBV6-6 and TRBJ2-3; D unresolved. Trimming took off 3 bases at V and 5 bases at J, with 15 bases between the two ends. The CDR3 is 15 amino acids. Germline V CDR1 and CDR2: MNHNY, SVGAGI (reference sequence). The CDR3 spells CASSYYDPRRDTQYF. As DNA, the CDR3 is TGTGCCAGCAGTTATTACGACCCGAGGAGAGATACGCAGTATTTT.

The V call is TRBV7-9, the J call TRBJ1-1; D possibly corresponds to TRBD1 (5 bases). The CDR3 length is 13 residues. The germline V and J ends were trimmed by 5 bases and 8 bases, with 15 bases remaining between them. Germline CDR1 SEHNR, CDR2 FQNEAQ (reference sequence). CDR3: CASSADTRAEAFF. In DNA, the CDR3 is TGTGCCAGCAGCGCGGACACACGCGCCGAAGCTTTCTTT.

The chain recombines TRBV29-1 with TRBJ2-5; 7 bases match TRBD1. The J call may be incorrect, as the DNA end agrees better with TRBJ2-7. Germline V CDR1 and CDR2: SQVTM, ANQGSEA. The length of the CDR3 is 13 residues. CDR3 DNA: TGCAGCGCCGGAGAGGGGGCGAGGGGCGAGCAGTACTTC. Amino acids: CSAGEGARGEQYF.

This sequence joins TRBV19 and TRBJ2-2; a weak D match, TRBD1 (6 bases). Deletions cut 2 bases from V and 5 bases from J, with 21 bases between. The CDR3 consists of 18 residues. Germline CDR1 LNHDA, CDR2 SQIVND (reference sequence). In DNA, the CDR3 is TGTGCCAGTAGTATATGGGGGCGGGCGGACCGAAGGACCGGGGAGCTGTTTTTT. Translation gives CASSIWGRADRRTGELFF.

The chain couples TRBV4-3 to TRBJ2-7, with D possibly matching TRBD2 (5 bases). The CDR3 is 15 residues long. Trimming took off 0 bases at V and 0 bases at J, with 9 bases between the two ends. CDR1 and CDR2 from the germline V gene are LGHNA and YSLEER. CDR3 nucleotide sequence: TGCGCCAGCAGCCAAGAATACGGACTCTCCTACGAGCAGTACTTC. Amino acid sequence: CASSQEYGLSYEQYF.

This chain uses TRBV29-1 with TRBJ1-2; perhaps TRBD1 as D (5 bases). Trimming shortened V by 2 bases and J by 8 bases, and 15 bases separated the two germline ends. This CDR3 comprises 13 residues. CDR1 is SQVTM, CDR2 ANQGSEA, per germline. CDR3 in DNA: TGCAGCGTTGAACCAGGGCAGGTTCAGGGCTACACCTTC. It specifies CSVEPGQVQGYTF. Looking up the rest from reference TRBV29-1 and TRBJ1-2 gives the full variable domain: SAVISQKPSRDICQRGTSLTIQCQVDSQVTMMFWYRQQPGQSLTLIATANQGSEATYESGFVIDKFPISRPNLTFSTLTVSNMSPEDSSIYLCSVEPGQVQGYTFGSGTRLTVV.

The rearrangement joins TRBV4-2 to TRBJ1-1, with D possibly matching TRBD1 (6 bases). Germline-derived CDR1 and CDR2 are LGHNA and YNFKEQ. Deletions cut 0 bases from V and 1 base from J, with 15 bases between. The CDR3 covers 17 residues. CDR3 bases: TGTGCCAGCAGCCAAGATACCGGGGGGCGAGGGAACACTGAAGCTTTCTTT. Amino acids: CASSQDTGGRGNTEAFF.

CDR3 amino acids: CASSQGRGPYNEQFF. The DNA for the CDR3 is TGCGCCAGCAGCCAGGGGAGGGGCCCCTACAATGAGCAGTTCTTC. This rearrangement joins TRBV4-3 to TRBJ2-1; the match to TRBD2 covers 7 bases. The CDR3 loop spans 15 amino acids. Germline V gives CDR1 LGHNA, CDR2 YSLEER. J was trimmed by 2 bases and V by 3 bases; bases with no gene match: 4.

Worth noting for this clone: The sample holds other DNA sequences that translate to the same CDR3. This chain connects TRBV5-1 to TRBJ2-3, with 11 positions matching TRBD2. The germline V gene has CDR1 SGHRS and CDR2 YFSETQ. With V trimmed by 1 base and J by 0 bases, 1 base remained unmatched. This CDR3 region has 16 residues. The CDR3 DNA sequence: TGCGCCAGCAGCTTGCTAGCGGGGGGTAGCACAGATACGCAGTATTTT. Amino acid sequence: CASSLLAGGSTDTQYF.

V gene TRBV4-3 combines with J gene TRBJ2-3, with 11 positions matching TRBD2. Germline-derived CDR1 and CDR2 are LGHNA and YSLEER. The CDR3 extends over 16 amino acids. V shed 2 bases and J 2 bases; nucleotides not matched to a gene: 3. CDR3 protein: CASSQLLAGDTDTQYF. In DNA, the CDR3 is TGCGCCAGCAGCCAACTACTAGCGGGGGACACAGATACGCAGTATTTT.

CDR3 region: CASSFIGTDNEKLFF. The CDR3, as DNA: TGTGCCAGCAGCTTTATCGGGACAGATAATGAAAAACTGTTTTTT. The chain couples TRBV11-3 to TRBJ1-4, with 7 bases matching TRBD1. CDR1 is SGHNT and CDR2 is YENEEA in the germline V gene. This CDR3 is built from 15 residues. J gave up 4 bases and V 3 bases, and 5 bases lay outside the gene matches. Full variable domain (missing parts from reference TRBV11-3 and TRBJ1-4): EAGVVQSPRYKIIEKKQPVAFWCNPISGHNTLYWYLQNLGQGPELLIRYENEEAVDDSQLPKDRFSAERLKGVDSTLKIQPAELGDSAVYLCASSFIGTDNEKLFFGSGTQLSVL.

The V and J genes are TRBV30 and TRBJ1-2; D is ambiguous. This CDR3 is 16 amino acids long. V was trimmed by 1 base and J by 7 bases, leaving 22 bases between them. Germline-derived CDR1 and CDR2 are GTSNPN and SVGIG (reference sequence). The DNA for the CDR3 is TGTGCCTGGAGTGGTATGTCAGACGGACTGTCGGGTGGCTACACCTTC. Translation: CAWSGMSDGLSGGYTF.

The chain recombines TRBV29-1 with TRBJ1-2; TRBD1 matches at 9 bases. CDR1 and CDR2 from the germline V gene are SQVTM and ANQGSEA. With V trimmed by 3 bases and J by 4 bases, 3 bases remained unmatched. This CDR3 comprises 13 residues. This CDR3 reads CSVEGTGSYGYTF. In DNA, the CDR3 is TGCAGCGTTGAGGGGACAGGGAGCTATGGCTACACCTTC.

This sequence joins TRBV2 and TRBJ2-2; D is perhaps TRBD1 (6 bases). The CDR3 sequence is 17 residues long. Germline CDR1 reads SNHLY; CDR2 reads FYNNEI. Deletions cut 4 bases from V and 2 bases from J, with 17 bases between. CDR3 loop: CASSGWTDYNNTGELFF. For the CDR3, the DNA is TGTGCCAGCAGTGGCTGGACAGACTATAACAACACCGGGGAGCTGTTTTTT.

This clone turned up a few times. V usage is TRBV10-1 and J usage is TRBJ2-7; the match to TRBD1 covers 9 bases. CDR1 and CDR2 from the germline V gene are WNHNN and SYGVQD (reference sequence). The CDR3 totals 13 residues. Trimming cost V 5 bases and J 5 bases; bases outside gene matches: 4. CDR3 protein: CASSRDRVDEQYF. CDR3 bases: TGCGCCAGCAGTAGGGACAGGGTGGACGAGCAGTACTTC.

V gene TRBV30 combines with J gene TRBJ1-6, with D possibly matching TRBD1 (5 bases). The CDR3 sequence is 15 residues long. Per the germline V gene, CDR1 is GTSNPN and CDR2 is SVGIG (reference sequence). V shed 4 bases and J shed 7 bases, with 17 bases lying between them. The CDR3 loop is CAWNLGAGGNSPLHF. The CDR3, as DNA: TGTGCCTGGAATCTGGGAGCGGGGGGGAATTCACCCCTCCACTTT.

The chain employs TRBV6-5 and TRBJ1-6; the D gene is possibly TRBD1 (6 bases). CDR1 and CDR2 from the germline V gene are MNHEY and SVGAGI. The CDR3 runs 14 residues. V was shortened by 8 bases and J by 7 bases, with 15 bases between the two germline ends. The CDR3 coding sequence is TGTGCCAGCGGAAACAGGGCCGGGAATTCACCCCTCCACTTT. The encoded protein is CASGNRAGNSPLHF.

This clone appeared a single time. The chain is built from TRBV7-2 and TRBJ2-3; D call uncertain. This CDR3 is 15 amino acids long. V lost 1 base and J lost 2, with 10 bases in between. Per germline, CDR1 SGHTA and CDR2 FQGNSA. CDR3 region: CASSLVGTSTDTQYF. The CDR3 nucleotides read TGTGCCAGCAGCTTAGTTGGCACCTCCACAGATACGCAGTATTTT. Full variable domain (missing parts from reference TRBV7-2 and TRBJ2-3): GAGVSQSPSNKVTEKGKDVELRCDPISGHTALYWYRQSLGQGLEFLIYFQGNSAPDKSGLPSDRFSAERTGGSVSTLTIQRTQQEDSAVYLCASSLVGTSTDTQYFGPGTRLTVL.

V usage is TRBV27 and J usage is TRBJ2-5, with 11 positions matching TRBD1. Germline V gene data show CDR1 as MNHEY and CDR2 as SMNVEV (reference sequence). Germline trimming cut 5 bases from V and 5 bases from J; bases unmatched to any gene: 10. This CDR3 spans 16 amino acids. This chain's CDR3 is CASSEAGTGGDETQYF. The DNA for the CDR3 is TGTGCCAGCAGTGAGGCAGGGACAGGGGGGGATGAGACCCAGTACTTC.

This sequence joins TRBV10-2 and TRBJ2-5, with a tentative D call TRBD1 (6 bases). The tail of the sequence fits TRBJ2-7 better, so the J call may be wrong. Per the germline V gene, CDR1 is WSHSY and CDR2 is SAAADI. CDR3 length: 13 amino acids. The CDR3 sequence: CASTSGTLYEQYF. Written as DNA, the CDR3 is TGCGCCAGCACCTCCGGGACACTCTACGAGCAGTACTTC.

The chain employs TRBV4-1 and TRBJ2-3, with D hard to call. CDR3 size: 13 residues. V was shortened by 3 bases and J by 2 bases, with 6 bases between the two germline ends. Per the germline V gene, CDR1 is MGHRA and CDR2 is YSYEKL. CDR3 loop: CASSQLATDTQYF. The CDR3 DNA is TGCGCCAGCAGCCAGCTGGCCACAGATACGCAGTATTTT.

J is TRBJ1-2 and V is TRBV10-3, with unresolved D. The CDR3 loop spans 14 amino acids. V was trimmed by 7 bases and J by 1 base, leaving 13 bases between them. CDR1 ENHRY and CDR2 SYGVKD come from the germline V gene. The chain's CDR3 is CAITGNTINYGYTF. In nucleotides, the CDR3 is TGTGCCATCACGGGGAACACAATTAACTATGGCTACACCTTC.

The chain is built from TRBV7-2 and TRBJ2-3, with TRBD2 identical over 7 bases. The length of the CDR3 is 17 residues. Looked up from germline, CDR1 is SGHTA and CDR2 is FQGNSA. With V trimmed by 2 bases and J by 0 bases, 8 bases remained unmatched. CDR3 bases: TGTGCCAGCAGCTTAAGCGGGGCGTGGGGGAGCACAGATACGCAGTATTTT. This gives the protein CASSLSGAWGSTDTQYF.

The chain carries TRBV5-1 and TRBJ2-5; perhaps TRBD2 as D (5 bases). CDR3 size: 13 residues. V was cut by 2 bases and J by 3 bases, with 8 bases left in between. Germline CDR1 SGHRS, CDR2 YFSETQ. The CDR3 coding sequence is TGCGCCAGCAGCTTACCGGGGAAAGAGACCCAGTACTTC. Protein sequence: CASSLPGKETQYF.